A single T cell receptor beta chain is shown here with its context. The CDR3 runs to 16 residues. CDR1 is SQVTM and CDR2 is ANQGSEA in the germline V gene. V lost 4 bases to trimming and J lost 2 bases; unmatched junction nucleotides: 10. Only in-frame clones appear in the TCRdb table, and some are missing; sequencing was by immunoSEQ multiplex PCR. The sample lists about 20,000 clones, approximately 27% occurring once. The record originates from a study of sequential checkpoint blockade in melanoma. Overall study: Each arm's sequence ended with maintenance nivolumab. TCRbeta immunosequencing was performed on DNA from roughly 99 pretreatment melanoma tumor samples. After nivolumab or ipilimumab alone, approximately 22 patients had week-13 rebiopsies.

Treatment given: randomized to nivolumab then ipilimumab (arm A) or the reverse (arm B). This sequence originates from a human donor with melanoma. The sequencing used tumor tissue (inferred from file names), collected from a patient given nivolumab and ipilimumab in sequence. The chain is built from TRBV29-1 and TRBJ2-3, with TRBD2 identical over 9 bases. The DNA for the CDR3 is TGCAGCGTTGGGGGCGTGAGACTAGCGGTCACAGATACGCAGTATTTT. It translates to CSVGGVRLAVTDTQYF.